The sequence of this T cell receptor (beta chain) was determined in a study of early T cells in non-severe SARS-CoV-2 infection. The wider study: The study sequenced bulk RNA from unsorted whole blood, with chains unpaired. Study-wide results and limits: Lookups in VDJdb leaned toward anti-spike CD8 responses and missed private and CD4 specificities.

To note about this clonotype: What it binds is not known.

V was trimmed by 2 bases and J by 6 bases, leaving 13 bases between them. Germline CDR1 is SGHTA and CDR2 is FQGNSA. CDR3 length: 14 residues. The TCR library protocol attached unique molecular identifiers to the individual cDNA molecules. Each CDR3 protein is one row after TCRdb ran MiXCR on the 5' RACE reads. This sample has about 26,000 distinct CDR3 sequences; around 4.2% occur once, and the top ten carry approximately 4.4%. The chain links TRBV7-2 to TRBJ2-5, with a tentative D call TRBD2 (6 bases). The receptor's source is an adult who was a healthcare worker with PCR-confirmed SARS-CoV-2 infection or an uninfected control (not recorded which). The specimen sequenced was whole blood. The CDR3: CASSLTTRAKTQYF. The CDR3 nucleotides read TGTGCCAGCAGCTTAACGACTAGAGCGAAGACCCAGTACTTC.